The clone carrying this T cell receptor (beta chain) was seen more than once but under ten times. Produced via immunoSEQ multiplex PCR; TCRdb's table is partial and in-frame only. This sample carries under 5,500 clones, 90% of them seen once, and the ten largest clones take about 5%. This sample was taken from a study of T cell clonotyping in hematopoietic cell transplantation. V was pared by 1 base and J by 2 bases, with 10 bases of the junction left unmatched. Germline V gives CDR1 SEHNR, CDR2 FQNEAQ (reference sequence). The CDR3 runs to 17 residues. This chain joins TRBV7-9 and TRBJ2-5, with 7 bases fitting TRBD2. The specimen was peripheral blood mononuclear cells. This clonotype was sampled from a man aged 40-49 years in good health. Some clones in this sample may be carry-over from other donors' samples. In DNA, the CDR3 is TGTGCCAGCAGCTTAGTTGGAGCTAGCGGCCATCAAGAGACCCAGTACTTC. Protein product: CASSLVGASGHQETQYF.